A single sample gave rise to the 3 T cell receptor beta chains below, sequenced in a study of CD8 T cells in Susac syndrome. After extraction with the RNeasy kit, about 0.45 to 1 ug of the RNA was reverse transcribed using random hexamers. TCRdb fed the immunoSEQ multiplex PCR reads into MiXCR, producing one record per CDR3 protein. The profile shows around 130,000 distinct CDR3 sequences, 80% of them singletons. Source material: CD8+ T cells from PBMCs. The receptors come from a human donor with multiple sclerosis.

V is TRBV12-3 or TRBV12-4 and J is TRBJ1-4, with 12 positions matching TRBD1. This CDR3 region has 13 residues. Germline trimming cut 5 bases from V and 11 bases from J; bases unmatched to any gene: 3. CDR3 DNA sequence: TGTGCCAGCAGTCCGGGACAGGGGGCGAAACTGTTTTTT. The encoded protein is CASSPGQGAKLFF.

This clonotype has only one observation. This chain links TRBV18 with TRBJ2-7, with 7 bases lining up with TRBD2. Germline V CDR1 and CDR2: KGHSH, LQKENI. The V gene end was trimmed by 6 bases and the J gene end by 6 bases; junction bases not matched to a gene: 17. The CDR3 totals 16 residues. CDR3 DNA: TGTGCCAGCTCGCCGAGCGGGACTAACTTGGTAGGCGAGCAGTACGTC. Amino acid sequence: CASSPSGTNLVGEQYV.

The CDR3 DNA sequence: TGTGCCAGCCTTAGGGGGAGCACAGATACGCAGTATTTT. Translated: CASLRGSTDTQYF. This chain connects TRBV2 to TRBJ2-3, with D maybe TRBD1 (6 bases). The CDR3 is 13 amino acids. CDR1 and CDR2 (germline): SNHLY, FYNNEI. V lost 8 bases to trimming and J lost 0 bases, with 9 bases between them.